Listed below are T cell receptor beta chains from one sample, sequenced in a study of cytomegalovirus exposure and HLA in healthy donors. This table comes from immunoSEQ multiplex PCR, and its TCRdb copy is limited to in-frame clones, with some not included. The sample shows over 150,000 clones, roughly 70% of them seen only once. The sample consisted of PBMCs. These receptors were obtained from a male donor in good health and CMV-seronegative. Both conserved end residues are part of each CDR3. The D gene is left open where the match is weak. The size field is filled for only some rows; it gives once, few, many or a size class.

CDR3 length	V gene	J gene	clone size	D gene	CDR3 protein	CDR3 DNA
16	TRBV27	TRBJ1-3	few	TRBD1	CASSPAQGAYGNTIYF	TGTGCCAGCAGTCCCGCACAGGGGGCTTATGGAAACACCATATATTTT
15	TRBV6-5	TRBJ1-5	.	.	CASSYAGAGDQPQHF	TGTGCCAGCAGTTATGCGGGGGCCGGGGATCAGCCCCAGCATTTT
14	TRBV5-1	TRBJ1-4	once	.	CASSPGATNEKLFF	TGTGCCAGCAGCCCTGGGGCGACTAATGAAAAACTGTTTTTT
13	TRBV6-5	TRBJ2-5	once	.	CASSLVHQETQYF	TGTGCCAGCAGTTTAGTTCACCAAGAGACCCAGTACTTC
15	TRBV2	TRBJ2-1	few	.	CASSADSGSYNEQFF	TGTGCCAGCAGTGCCGACTCGGGGTCCTACAATGAGCAGTTCTTC
14	TRBV5-4	TRBJ1-2	.	TRBD1	CASSPGTGRSGYTF	TGTGCCAGCAGCCCCGGGACAGGGCGGAGTGGCTACACCTTC
16	TRBV19	TRBJ1-5	.	.	CASNTRGGYSNQPQHF	TGTGCCAGTAACACGAGAGGTGGTTATAGCAATCAGCCCCAGCATTTT
13	TRBV27	TRBJ2-1	.	.	CASRTRGGDEQFF	TGTGCCAGCAGGACGAGGGGCGGGGATGAGCAGTTCTTC
11	TRBV29-1	TRBJ1-2	.	.	CSVGGADGYTF	TGCAGCGTCGGGGGGGCTGATGGCTACACCTTC
13	TRBV28	TRBJ2-3	.	.	CASVRTVTDTQYF	TGTGCCAGCGTAAGGACAGTGACAGATACGCAGTATTTT
14	TRBV2	TRBJ2-4	.	TRBD2	CASSEVGAGDIQYF	TGTGCCAGCAGTGAGGTGGGAGCGGGGGACATTCAGTACTTC
15	TRBV4-2	TRBJ2-7	few	.	CASSQGGLVRNEQYF	TGTGCCAGCAGCCAAGGAGGCCTTGTACGTAACGAGCAGTACTTC
14	TRBV28	TRBJ2-1	.	.	CASSLGQGGDEQFF	TGTGCCAGTAGTTTGGGCCAGGGTGGGGATGAGCAGTTCTTC
16	TRBV6-5	TRBJ1-2	.	TRBD1	CASSSAGGTAYGGYTF	TGTGCCAGCAGTTCGGCGGGGGGGACAGCCTATGGCGGCTACACCTTC
15	TRBV18	TRBJ1-2	.	.	CASSPATEAGSGYTF	TGTGCCAGCTCACCTGCAACAGAGGCCGGGAGTGGCTACACCTTC
15	TRBV7-9	TRBJ1-1	.	TRBD1	CASSPDRGLNTEAFF	TGTGCCAGCAGCCCGGACAGGGGATTGAACACTGAAGCTTTCTTT
15	TRBV2	TRBJ1-6	.	.	CASTGVGGQISPLHF	TGTGCCAGCACCGGAGTCGGGGGGCAGATATCACCCCTCCACTTT
13	TRBV28	TRBJ2-3	.	.	CASSPGGVGTQYF	TGTGCCAGCAGTCCCGGAGGGGTCGGTACGCAGTATTTT
17	TRBV19	TRBJ1-1	.	TRBD1	CASRRQGVSGMNTEAFF	TGTGCCAGTAGGAGGCAGGGGGTGAGTGGTATGAACACTGAAGCTTTCTTT
19	TRBV28	TRBJ1-2	.	TRBD1	CASSLRGRAGGEDRYGYTF	TGTGCCAGCAGTTTAAGGGGTCGGGCAGGGGGCGAGGATCGGTATGGCTACACCTTC
14	TRBV28	TRBJ1-5	.	.	CASIYSHSNQPQHF	TGTGCCAGCATCTACAGCCATAGCAATCAGCCCCAGCATTTT
15	TRBV6-6	TRBJ1-2	.	.	CASSTPSPGGHGYTF	TGTGCCAGCAGCACCCCCTCTCCGGGGGGCCATGGCTACACCTTC
17	TRBV10-3	TRBJ2-3	.	TRBD2	CAISESLAVSSTDTQYF	TGTGCCATCAGTGAGTCCCTAGCGGTCTCTAGCACAGATACGCAGTATTTT
13	TRBV10-2	TRBJ1-1	.	.	CASSGSLNTEAFF	TGCGCCAGCAGCGGGTCTCTTAACACTGAAGCTTTCTTT
22	TRBV7-3	TRBJ2-6	.	TRBD2	CASSLNPGWGGRANSGANVLTF	TGTGCCAGCAGCTTAAATCCGGGGTGGGGCGGGAGGGCCAACTCTGGGGCCAACGTCCTGACTTTC
11	TRBV5-4	TRBJ2-7	once	.	CASSLMGEQYF	TGTGCCAGCAGCTTAATGGGCGAGCAGTACTTC
13	TRBV29-1	TRBJ1-5	.	.	CSVEDGGTQLQHF	TGCAGCGTTGAAGATGGGGGCACCCAACTCCAGCATTTT
12	TRBV30	TRBJ1-5	.	.	CAWGRDDQPQHF	TGTGCCTGGGGGCGGGATGATCAGCCCCAGCATTTT
17	TRBV6-7	TRBJ1-2	.	TRBD1	CASSYSMSGQGNYGYTF	TGTGCCAGCAGTTACTCGATGTCCGGACAGGGGAACTATGGCTACACCTTC
13	TRBV30	TRBJ1-5	.	.	CASAGGEGQPQHF	TGTGCCTCCGCGGGGGGAGAAGGTCAGCCCCAGCATTTT
14	TRBV11-2	TRBJ1-5	once	.	CASSLDTSNQPQHF	TGTGCCAGCAGCTTGGACACCAGCAATCAGCCCCAGCATTTT
19	TRBV11-2	TRBJ1-4	.	TRBD1	CASSSRDSPVSGRYEKLFF	TGTGCCAGCAGCTCCCGGGACAGCCCAGTATCCGGGCGTTATGAAAAACTGTTTTTT
14	TRBV4-2	TRBJ1-6	.	.	CATRLGSTGSPLHF	TGTGCCACCCGGCTCGGGTCTACGGGTTCACCCCTCCACTTT
12	TRBV2	TRBJ2-7	.	.	CASGYQGYEQYF	TGTGCCAGCGGATATCAGGGCTACGAGCAGTACTTC
22	TRBV7-6	TRBJ2-1	.	TRBD2	CASSYKPPGRTSGRNSYNEQFF	TGTGCCAGCAGTTACAAACCGCCGGGGAGGACTAGCGGGAGAAACTCCTACAATGAGCAGTTCTTC
16	TRBV5-6	TRBJ2-7	.	TRBD1	CASSLGTGTGFDEQYF	TGTGCCAGCAGCTTGGGCACCGGGACAGGGTTCGACGAGCAGTACTTC
14	TRBV7-9	TRBJ2-5	once	.	CASSLASFAETQYF	TGTGCCAGCAGCTTAGCGAGTTTTGCTGAGACCCAGTACTTC